Below, 10 T cell receptor beta chains from the same sample are listed, as sequenced in a study of T cells in Graves' hyperthyroidism and ophthalmopathy. The CDR3 regions of TCR beta were amplified from RNA transcripts. Researchers ran a first-round RT-PCR on the TCR CDR3 using the HTBI primer set. TCRdb reprocessed the multiplex PCR reads via MiXCR and lists one record per CDR3 protein. Counted here are fewer than 400,000 distinct CDR3 sequences, 15% to 17% occurring once; the ten biggest clones make up roughly 26%. Sequences were obtained from blood. The receptors stem from a woman aged 18-29 years with Graves' hyperthyroidism that later progressed to Graves' ophthalmopathy.

The V gene is TRBV7-3, the J gene TRBJ1-2, with 8 bases lining up with TRBD1. Germline V gives CDR1 SGHTA, CDR2 FQGTGA. The CDR3 extends over 18 amino acids. Unmatched junction bases numbered 13, after V lost 0 bases and J lost 4 bases. CDR3: CASSLTSFYRDRRYGYTF. As DNA, the CDR3 is TGTGCCAGCAGCTTAACGAGCTTTTACCGGGACAGGCGCTATGGCTACACCTTC.

The chain combines TRBV6-6 with TRBJ2-1; tentatively, D is TRBD1 or TRBD2 (5 bases each). V was trimmed by 0 bases and J by 7 bases, leaving 10 bases between them. Germline values: CDR1 MNHNY, CDR2 SVGAGI (reference sequence). The CDR3 loop spans 14 amino acids. CDR3: CASSYSEGSNEQFF. CDR3 bases: TGTGCCAGCAGTTACTCAGAGGGGAGTAATGAGCAGTTCTTC.

This clonotype was picked up a small number of times. The chain carries TRBV12-3 or TRBV12-4 and TRBJ1-2; 9 bases map to TRBD1. There are 13 residues in the CDR3. J was trimmed by 8 bases and V by 6 bases; bases with no gene match: 7. CDR3 amino acids: CASSIGTGKGYTF. The CDR3 nucleotides read TGTGCCAGCAGCATCGGGACAGGGAAAGGCTACACCTTC.

In the case of this clonotype: One end of the junction fails to match germline, which may point to a read error. The chain carries TRBV5-1 and TRBJ2-2; D gene unclear. This CDR3 spans 16 amino acids. CDR1 is SGHRS, CDR2 YFSETQ, per germline. CDR3 coding DNA: TGTGCCAGCAGCTTGGCCAGCCCGCGGAACACCGGGGAGCTGTTTTTT. Translation: CASSLASPRNTGELFF.

Ten or more counts support this clonotype. The chain links TRBV14 to TRBJ1-1, with D hard to call. Germline assignment: CDR1 SGHDN and CDR2 FVKESK. This CDR3 is 14 amino acids long. V gave up 4 bases and J gave up 1 base, with 10 bases separating them. As DNA, the CDR3 is TGTGCCAGCAGCCTTGATTGGAGGAACACTGAAGCTTTCTTT. This translates into CASSLDWRNTEAFF.

In its sample, this clonotype was seen a few times. This chain uses TRBV28 with TRBJ2-3, with 8 bases aligning to TRBD2. Germline CDR1 and CDR2: MDHEN and SYDVKM. The J segment lost 0 bases and the V segment lost 1 base, leaving 3 bases of the junction unmatched. This CDR3 is built from 16 residues. The CDR3 loop reads CASSLSGRVSTDTQYF. CDR3 nucleotide sequence: TGTGCCAGCAGTTTATCCGGGAGGGTCAGCACAGATACGCAGTATTTT.

J is TRBJ2-2 and V is TRBV5-1, with D perhaps TRBD1 (6 bases). Germline loops: CDR1 SGHRS, CDR2 YFSETQ. Trimming removed 3 bases at V and 6 bases at J, with 18 bases between. The CDR3 covers 16 residues. Here the CDR3 DNA reads TGCGCCAGCAGCTGGACACCGGGCCACAGGGCCGGGGAGCTGTTTTTT. Translating it yields CASSWTPGHRAGELFF. The whole variable domain, filled in from reference TRBV5-1 and TRBJ2-2, reads KAGVTQTPRYLIKTRGQQVTLSCSPISGHRSVSWYQQTPGQGLQFLFEYFSETQRNKGNFPGRFSGRQFSNSRSEMNVSTLELGDSALYLCASSWTPGHRAGELFFGEGSRLTVL.

This clonotype was recorded at least ten times. Here the CDR3 DNA reads TGTGCCAGCAGTTTTCTTAAAGGGTTAGCCCTAAATCAAGAGACCCAGTACTTC. Translation gives CASSFLKGLALNQETQYF. The chain uses TRBV28 and TRBJ2-5; D is uncertain. The germline gives CDR1 MDHEN, CDR2 SYDVKM. CDR3 length equals 18 residues. The ends were cut back, 3 bases at V and 2 bases at J, with 22 bases in the middle. The whole variable domain, remainder taken from reference TRBV28 and TRBJ2-5, is DVKVTQSSRYLVKRTGEKVFLECVQDMDHENMFWYRQDPGLGLRLIYFSYDVKMKEKGDIPEGYSVSREKKERFSLILESASTNQTSMYLCASSFLKGLALNQETQYFGPGTRLLVL.

This rearrangement joins TRBV6-1 to TRBJ2-1; the match to TRBD2 covers 7 bases. CDR3 size: 15 residues. From germline, CDR1 is MNHNS and CDR2 SASEGT. V shed 5 bases and J 6 bases; nucleotides not matched to a gene: 10. The CDR3 protein is CASSWTGRAGNEQFF. The CDR3 nucleotides read TGTGCCAGCAGTTGGACTGGGAGGGCCGGCAATGAGCAGTTCTTC.

Written as DNA, the CDR3 is TGTGCCAGCAGCTTAGTTGGGCAGGAGATATCCTACAATGAGCAGTTCTTC. This sequence encodes CASSLVGQEISYNEQFF. The rearrangement links TRBV7-8 to TRBJ2-1, with D hard to call. Germline loops: CDR1 SGHVS, CDR2 FQNEAQ. V lost 1 base and J lost 1, with 14 bases in between. CDR3 length: 17 residues.